Below are 17 T cell receptor beta chains sequenced from a single sample in a study of control samples from healthy donors and cancer patients. The protocol was immunoSEQ multiplex PCR, while the TCRdb copy is restricted to in-frame clones and leaves out a portion. The sample carries some 120,000 clones, roughly 87% recorded once. Sample: blood. All receptors come from a man aged 40-50 years in good health.

V and J are TRBV6-6 and TRBJ1-2, with TRBD1 matching over 10 bases. Per germline, CDR1 MNHNY and CDR2 SVGAGI (reference sequence). This CDR3 region has 14 residues. After removal of 7 bases from V and 8 bases from J, the junction contained 10 bases not matched to a gene. For the CDR3, the DNA is TGTGCCAGCAACATGGGACAGGGGTACCACGGCTACACCTTC. Residues: CASNMGQGYHGYTF.

In DNA, the CDR3 is TGTGCCACCAGCAGTGGGACAGGGGGCAAAAATCAGCCCCAGCATTTT. Its protein is CATSSGTGGKNQPQHF. The V call is TRBV15, the J call TRBJ1-5; TRBD1 agrees at 12 bases. The CDR3 has 16 residues. Germline V CDR1 and CDR2: LNHNV, YYDKDF (reference sequence). The trim removed 3 bases at V and 4 bases at J, leaving 4 bases unmatched.

This clone was observed once. V gene TRBV12-5 combines with J gene TRBJ2-7, with TRBD1 matching over 9 bases. The CDR3 is 13 amino acids. The V gene's germline CDR1 is LGHNT and CDR2 FRNRAP. The V segment lost 7 bases and the J segment 5 bases; nucleotides outside the gene matches: 6. The CDR3 DNA sequence: TGTGCTAGTGCCTGGGACAGGGAGGACGAGCAGTACTTC. Protein product: CASAWDREDEQYF.

The chain joins TRBV6-5 to TRBJ1-4, with D maybe TRBD1 (5 bases). This CDR3 spans 15 amino acids. Germline V gene data show CDR1 as MNHEY and CDR2 as SVGAGI. The V end lost 0 bases, the J end lost 7 bases, and 12 bases lay between the germline ends. Here the CDR3 reads CASSYSSARGEKLFF. The CDR3, as DNA: TGTGCCAGCAGTTACTCATCGGCGAGGGGTGAAAAACTGTTTTTT.

A remark on this clone: At one end the junction does not follow the germline gene, possibly because of a read error. This CDR3 reads CASSLDRSTGETQYF. The CDR3 nucleotides are TGTGCCAGCAGTTTGGACAGGTCTACGGGAGAGACCCAGTACTTC. The V and J genes are TRBV5-4 and TRBJ2-5; 7 bases are a match to TRBD1. The length of the CDR3 is 15 residues. Looked up from germline, CDR1 is SGHNT and CDR2 is YYREEE (reference sequence).

The chain is built from TRBV7-8 and TRBJ1-2; perhaps TRBD1 as D (5 bases). CDR1 and CDR2 (germline): SGHVS, FQNEAQ. The CDR3 sequence is 15 residues long. Trimming stripped 1 base from V and 4 bases from J, with 13 bases between. CDR3 DNA: TGTGCCAGCAGCTTAGGTCCGATGACAGTCTATGGCTACACCTTC. Translating gives CASSLGPMTVYGYTF.

The genes are TRBV10-3 and TRBJ1-2; D gene unclear. The CDR3 extends over 11 amino acids. V was cut by 1 base and J by 8 bases, with 5 bases left in between. The V gene's germline CDR1 is ENHRY and CDR2 SYGVKD. CDR3: CAISEWLGYTF. Here the CDR3 DNA reads TGTGCCATCAGTGAGTGGTTGGGCTACACCTTC.

The chain combines TRBV5-1 with TRBJ1-1, with D perhaps matching TRBD1 (5 bases). The length of the CDR3 is 14 residues. V lost 4 bases to trimming and J lost 1 base, with 11 bases between them. Germline CDR1 and CDR2: SGHRS and YFSETQ. The CDR3 loop is CASSPGPSNTEAFF. The DNA for the CDR3 is TGCGCCAGCAGCCCGGGACCGTCGAACACTGAAGCTTTCTTT.

The chain couples TRBV9 to TRBJ1-5, with a weak D call TRBD1 (5 bases). The CDR3 runs to 16 residues. V shed 0 bases and J shed 3 bases, with 13 bases lying between them. Germline CDR1 reads SGDLS; CDR2 reads YYNGEE. The CDR3 here is CASSVGPGYINQPQHF. In nucleotides, the CDR3 is TGTGCCAGCAGCGTAGGACCAGGGTACATCAATCAGCCCCAGCATTTT.

The chain links TRBV10-3 to TRBJ2-1, with 8 bases matching TRBD1. The ends lost 9 bases at V and 5 bases at J; junction bases unmatched: 12. CDR3 length: 15 residues. Germline lookup yields CDR1 ENHRY and CDR2 SYGVKD. Here the CDR3 DNA reads TGTGCCATTAAGACCTCGACAGGGGAAGACAATGAGCAGTTCTTC. It encodes CAIKTSTGEDNEQFF.

The CDR3 region has the DNA TGTGCCAGCAGCCCAAAAGGTAACAGGGCCTACAATGAGCAGTTCTTC. This codes for CASSPKGNRAYNEQFF. This sequence joins TRBV3-1 (or the pseudogene TRBV3-2) and TRBJ2-1; possibly TRBD1 for D (6 bases). Germline CDR1 LGHDT, CDR2 YNNKEL (reference sequence). The CDR3 sequence is 16 residues long. V was shortened by 4 bases and J by 2 bases, with 15 bases between the two germline ends.

J is TRBJ1-5 and V is TRBV30; D uncertain. V was shortened by 1 base and J by 0 bases, with 4 bases between the two germline ends. CDR3 length: 13 amino acids. The V gene's germline CDR1 is GTSNPN and CDR2 SVGIG (reference sequence). The CDR3, as DNA: TGTGCCTGGAGTGGGGGTAGCAATCAGCCCCAGCATTTT. It is translated as CAWSGGSNQPQHF.

With respect to this clone: At one end, the junction sequence differs from germline, possibly due to a read error. The gene calls are TRBV2 and TRBJ2-2; D may be TRBD1 (6 bases). CDR3 size: 15 residues. Per the germline V gene, CDR1 is SNHLY and CDR2 is FYNNEI. CDR3 sequence: CASNEDPTGIGELFF. The CDR3 nucleotides are TGTGCCAGCAATGAAGACCCTACAGGGATCGGGGAGCTGTTTTTT. Filled out from reference TRBV2 and TRBJ2-2, the complete variable domain reads EPEVTQTPSHQVTQMGQEVILRCVPISNHLYFYWYRQILGQKVEFLVSFYNNEISEKSEIFDDQFSVERPDGSNFTLKIRSTKLEDSAMYFCASNEDPTGIGELFFGEGSRLTVL.

The rearrangement joins TRBV11-2 to TRBJ2-3; possibly TRBD2 for D (7 bases). Germline CDR1 and CDR2: SGHAT and FQNNGV. The CDR3 covers 15 residues. Deletions cut 6 bases from V and 4 bases from J, with 17 bases between. CDR3 sequence (DNA): TGTGCCAGCAGGCGGCGTGGGGGGGGGCCAGATACGCAGTATTTT. This gives the protein CASRRRGGGPDTQYF.

This chain connects TRBV19 to TRBJ1-4, with D perhaps TRBD1 (6 bases). This CDR3 region has 16 residues. Germline V gene data show CDR1 as LNHDA and CDR2 as SQIVND (reference sequence). V dropped 2 bases and J dropped 0 bases, with 10 bases sitting between them. CDR3 sequence (DNA): TGTGCCAGTAGTATAAGGACAGCTGCAACTAATGAAAAACTGTTTTTT. Amino acid sequence: CASSIRTAATNEKLFF.

The gene calls are TRBV11-3 and TRBJ1-6; 9 nucleotides line up with TRBD1. Germline V gene sequence: CDR1 SGHNT, CDR2 YENEEA. J was trimmed by 5 bases and V by 4 bases; bases with no gene match: 6. The CDR3 length is 16 residues. The CDR3 DNA is TGTGCCAGCAGCTCCGGGACAGGGAACAATAATTCACCCCTCCACTTT. Protein product: CASSSGTGNNNSPLHF. The whole variable domain, filled in from reference TRBV11-3 and TRBJ1-6, reads EAGVVQSPRYKIIEKKQPVAFWCNPISGHNTLYWYLQNLGQGPELLIRYENEEAVDDSQLPKDRFSAERLKGVDSTLKIQPAELGDSAVYLCASSSGTGNNNSPLHFGNGTRLTVT.

The CDR3 loop is CASSHAETYEQYF. CDR3 nucleotide sequence: TGCGCCAGCAGTCACGCGGAGACCTACGAGCAGTACTTC. J is TRBJ2-7 and V is TRBV23-1, with D unresolved. TRBV23-1 is identified as an open reading frame with a role that is uncertain. Trimming removed 3 bases at V and 2 bases at J, with 8 bases between. The CDR3 loop spans 13 amino acids.